The 14 T cell receptor beta chains below come from one sample, sequenced in a study of spatial heterogeneity in lung cancer. Study-wide points: Tracking of tumor mutation counts was seen in expanded intratumoral alpha and beta TCR counts.

MiXCR, applied by TCRdb to the 5' RACE reads, yields one record per CDR3 protein. This table holds 8,000 or so distinct CDR3 sequences, approximately 7% found once. Stated time point: sample taken at primary tumor resection. These receptors have no identified antigens. This specimen consisted of lung tumor tissue, obtained at surgery. The source is a male donor with early-stage non-small cell lung cancer.

This clonotype was counted many times. The chain couples TRBV2 to TRBJ1-5, with 9 bases aligning to TRBD1. Germline V lookup: CDR1 SNHLY, CDR2 FYNNEI. Trimming removed 6 bases from V and 4 bases from J; junction bases left unmatched: 16. This CDR3 region has 18 residues. In DNA, the CDR3 is TGTGCCAGCAGCGGGGTCGGGAAAGGGGACAGGGCGAATCAGCCCCAGCATTTT. It specifies CASSGVGKGDRANQPQHF.

This clonotype was seen repeatedly, ten times or more. The chain joins TRBV18 to TRBJ1-1; TRBD1 matches at 9 bases. The CDR3 consists of 16 residues. Trimming took 2 bases from V and 0 from J; bases not matched to a gene: 4. The germline V gene has CDR1 KGHSH and CDR2 LQKENI. CDR3 sequence (DNA): TGTGCCAGCTCACCAGGGACAGGGTATCTGAACACTGAAGCTTTCTTT. Its protein product is CASSPGTGYLNTEAFF.

The sample holds many counts of this clonotype. The V and J genes are TRBV6-5 and TRBJ2-7; D assignment may be TRBD1 or TRBD2 (5 bases each). CDR3 length: 16 residues. Germline V gives CDR1 MNHEY, CDR2 SVGAGI. Trimming took 4 bases from V and 6 from J, leaving 22 bases between them. In DNA, the CDR3 is TGTGCCAGCAGTTCGAGGGCCAGGGTCCCTCCTCGCGAGCAGTACTTC. Its translation: CASSSRARVPPREQYF.

This clonotype occurred many times. This chain links TRBV7-9 with TRBJ1-5, with D hard to call. Trimming took off 2 bases at V and 4 bases at J, with 6 bases between the two ends. The CDR3 totals 13 residues. Germline values: CDR1 SEHNR, CDR2 FQNEAQ (reference sequence). The CDR3 bases are TGTGCCAGCAGCTTAAAAGGGAATCAGCCCCAGCATTTT. Its translation is CASSLKGNQPQHF.

This clonotype was picked up many times. This chain connects TRBV7-2 to TRBJ2-2; possibly TRBD2 for D (5 bases). This CDR3 comprises 14 residues. From germline, CDR1 is SGHTA and CDR2 FQGNSA. The V end lost 1 base, the J end lost 7 bases, and 10 bases lay between the germline ends. The DNA for the CDR3 is TGTGCCAGCAGCTTAGTTTCTGCGGGCGGGGAGCTGTTTTTT. It is translated as CASSLVSAGGELFF.

In this sample, this clonotype turned up a few times. The chain couples TRBV3-1 to TRBJ2-7; 12 bases agree with TRBD2. The CDR3 is 15 amino acids. V shed 1 base and J 2 bases; nucleotides not matched to a gene: 0. Germline V CDR1 and CDR2: LGHDT, YNNKEL (reference sequence). The CDR3 loop is CASSQGLAGAYEQYF. Written as DNA, the CDR3 is TGTGCCAGCAGCCAAGGACTAGCGGGAGCCTACGAGCAGTACTTC.

This clonotype showed up many times. The chain joins TRBV12-3 or TRBV12-4 to TRBJ1-1; 7 bases line up with TRBD1. J was trimmed by 0 bases and V by 1 base; bases with no gene match: 11. The CDR3 sequence is 18 residues long. CDR3 sequence reads: CASSLERWDSLMNTEAFF. CDR3 DNA: TGTGCCAGCAGTTTAGAACGCTGGGACAGCTTAATGAACACTGAAGCTTTCTTT.

This clonotype is labeled as medium-sized. The chain recombines TRBV29-1 with TRBJ2-2; D uncertain. The ends were cut back, 4 bases at V and 6 bases at J, with 6 bases in the middle. This CDR3 contains 11 residues. Germline V gives CDR1 SQVTM, CDR2 ANQGSEA. CDR3 region: CSVVHPGELFF. CDR3 nucleotides: TGCAGCGTTGTCCACCCCGGGGAGCTGTTTTTT.

This clonotype has a count of ten or more. The chain recombines TRBV3-1 with TRBJ2-7; TRBD2 aligns across 7 bases. The germline V gene encodes CDR1 LGHDT and CDR2 YNNKEL (reference sequence). This CDR3 contains 13 residues. V was pared by 1 base and J by 6 bases, with 3 bases of the junction left unmatched. The CDR3 nucleotides are TGTGCCAGCAGCCAAGTTGGCGGGGGCGAGCAGTACTTC. Translated, it gives CASSQVGGGEQYF.

This clonotype was picked up many times. The chain couples TRBV4-1 to TRBJ2-1; the match to TRBD2 covers 13 bases. This CDR3 is 19 amino acids long. The trim removed 4 bases at V and 7 bases at J, leaving 16 bases unmatched. The V gene's germline CDR1 is MGHRA and CDR2 YSYEKL. The CDR3 sequence is CASSLPTSGRQPGANEQFF. The CDR3 DNA reads TGCGCCAGCAGCCTACCGACTAGCGGGAGGCAACCGGGTGCTAATGAGCAGTTCTTC.

This clonotype came up many times. The chain employs TRBV5-4 and TRBJ2-7, with no clear D. Germline V gene data show CDR1 as SGHNT and CDR2 as YYREEE (reference sequence). This CDR3 has 11 amino acids. V lost 0 bases and J 7 bases, leaving 5 bases between the germline ends. The CDR3 spells CASSLGGEQYF. In nucleotides, the CDR3 is TGTGCCAGCAGCTTGGGGGGAGAGCAGTACTTC.

In this sample, this clonotype is medium-sized. This chain uses TRBV6-5 with TRBJ2-7, with 11 bases that match TRBD1. The J segment lost 3 bases and the V segment lost 5 bases, leaving 6 bases of the junction unmatched. The CDR3 covers 15 residues. CDR1 is MNHEY, CDR2 SVGAGI, per germline. The CDR3 reads CASSRTGGAYYEQYF. CDR3 DNA sequence: TGTGCCAGCAGTAGGACAGGGGGCGCCTACTACGAGCAGTACTTC.

This clonotype was picked up many times. CDR3 region: CASSEEAPLGTGGKYEQYF. The CDR3 bases are TGTGCCAGCAGTGAAGAAGCCCCCTTAGGGACAGGGGGCAAGTACGAGCAGTACTTC. The chain employs TRBV6-1 and TRBJ2-7, with 12 bases aligning to TRBD1. J lost 4 bases, V lost 1 base, and 14 bases had no gene match. The CDR3 is made up of 19 amino acids. Germline CDR1 MNHNS, CDR2 SASEGT.

This clonotype was observed many times. The chain joins TRBV6-6 to TRBJ1-1; no clear D gene. Per germline, CDR1 MNHNY and CDR2 SVGAGI (reference sequence). V was clipped by 7 bases and J by 0 bases, with 9 bases between them. The CDR3 sequence is 13 residues long. CDR3 bases: TGTGCCAGCAATAGAATGATGAACACTGAAGCTTTCTTT. Encoded protein: CASNRMMNTEAFF.